This T cell receptor beta chain was observed in a study of human T cells and chemical hapten exposure. Study conclusions and caveats: Expanded TCRs made up significantly more big CDR3 similarity clusters than controls did. Patch test score showed a positive correlation with PT1 expanded TCR counts.

Germline lookup yields CDR1 SNHLY and CDR2 FYNNEI. This CDR3 has 16 residues. V trimming: 6 bases; J trimming: 5 bases; junction bases outside the gene matches: 10. The time point was: pre-sensitization, week 0. Documented treatment: therapeutic diphenylcyclopropenone sensitization with weekly scalp DPC. This clonotype was counted many times. The antigen remains unidentified. Via MiXCR, TCRdb re-called the RACE reads, giving one row per CDR3 protein. Of tens of thousands of distinct CDR3 sequences listed, around 15% are singletons. The receptor comes from a woman between 45 and 60 years old with alopecia areata. Some clones in this sample may be carry-over from other donors' samples. The chain employs TRBV2 and TRBJ2-2, with 9 positions matching TRBD1. The material sequenced was whole blood, taken in connection with sensitization to the hapten diphenylcyclopropenone (DPC). The CDR3 protein is CASSEYRGRGTGELFF. The CDR3 DNA follows: TGTGCCAGCAGCGAGTACAGGGGGCGCGGGACCGGGGAGCTGTTTTTT.